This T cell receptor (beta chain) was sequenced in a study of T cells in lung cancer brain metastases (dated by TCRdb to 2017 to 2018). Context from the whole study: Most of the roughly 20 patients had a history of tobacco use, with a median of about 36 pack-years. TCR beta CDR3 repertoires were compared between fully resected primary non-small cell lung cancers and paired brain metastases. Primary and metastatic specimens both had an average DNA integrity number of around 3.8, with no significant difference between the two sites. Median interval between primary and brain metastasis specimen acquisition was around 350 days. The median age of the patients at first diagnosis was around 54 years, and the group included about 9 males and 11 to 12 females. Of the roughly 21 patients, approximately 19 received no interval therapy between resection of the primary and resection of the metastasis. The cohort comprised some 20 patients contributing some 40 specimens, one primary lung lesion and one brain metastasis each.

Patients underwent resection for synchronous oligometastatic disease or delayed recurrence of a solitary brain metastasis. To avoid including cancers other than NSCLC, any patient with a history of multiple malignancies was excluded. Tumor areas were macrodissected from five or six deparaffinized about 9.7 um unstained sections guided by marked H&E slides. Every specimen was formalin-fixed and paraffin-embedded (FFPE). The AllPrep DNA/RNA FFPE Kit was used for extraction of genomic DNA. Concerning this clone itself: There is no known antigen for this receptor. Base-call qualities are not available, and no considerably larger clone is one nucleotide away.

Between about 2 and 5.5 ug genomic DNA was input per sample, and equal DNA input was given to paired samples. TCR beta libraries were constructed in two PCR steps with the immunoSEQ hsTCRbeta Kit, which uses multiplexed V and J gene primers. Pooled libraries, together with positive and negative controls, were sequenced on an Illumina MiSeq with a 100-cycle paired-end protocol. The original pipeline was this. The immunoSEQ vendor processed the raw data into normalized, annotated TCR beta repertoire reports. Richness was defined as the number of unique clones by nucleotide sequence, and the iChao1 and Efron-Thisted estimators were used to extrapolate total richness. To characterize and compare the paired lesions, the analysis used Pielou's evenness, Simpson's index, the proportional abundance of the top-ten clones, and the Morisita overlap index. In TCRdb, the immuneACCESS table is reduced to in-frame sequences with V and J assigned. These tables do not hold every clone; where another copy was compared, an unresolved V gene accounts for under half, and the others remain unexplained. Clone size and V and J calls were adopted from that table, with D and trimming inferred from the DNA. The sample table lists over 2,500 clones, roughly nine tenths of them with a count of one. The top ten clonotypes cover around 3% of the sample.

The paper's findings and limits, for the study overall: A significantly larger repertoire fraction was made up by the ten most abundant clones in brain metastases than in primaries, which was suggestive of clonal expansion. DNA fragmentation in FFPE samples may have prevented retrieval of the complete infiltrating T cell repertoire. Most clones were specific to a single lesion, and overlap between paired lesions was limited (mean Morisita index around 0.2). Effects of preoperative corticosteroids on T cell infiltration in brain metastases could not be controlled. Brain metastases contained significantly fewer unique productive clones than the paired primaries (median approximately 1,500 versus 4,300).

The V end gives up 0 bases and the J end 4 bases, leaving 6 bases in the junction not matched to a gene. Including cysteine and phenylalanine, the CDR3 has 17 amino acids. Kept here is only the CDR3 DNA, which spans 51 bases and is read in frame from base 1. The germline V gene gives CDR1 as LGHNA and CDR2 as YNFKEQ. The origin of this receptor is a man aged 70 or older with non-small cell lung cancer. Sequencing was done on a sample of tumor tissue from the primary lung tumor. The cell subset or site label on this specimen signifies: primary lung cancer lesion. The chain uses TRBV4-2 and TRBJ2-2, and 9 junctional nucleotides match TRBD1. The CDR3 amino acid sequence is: CASSQDVGTGPTGELFF. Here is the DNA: TGTGCCAGCAGCCAAGATGTAGGGACAGGGCCCACCGGGGAGCTGTTTTTT.